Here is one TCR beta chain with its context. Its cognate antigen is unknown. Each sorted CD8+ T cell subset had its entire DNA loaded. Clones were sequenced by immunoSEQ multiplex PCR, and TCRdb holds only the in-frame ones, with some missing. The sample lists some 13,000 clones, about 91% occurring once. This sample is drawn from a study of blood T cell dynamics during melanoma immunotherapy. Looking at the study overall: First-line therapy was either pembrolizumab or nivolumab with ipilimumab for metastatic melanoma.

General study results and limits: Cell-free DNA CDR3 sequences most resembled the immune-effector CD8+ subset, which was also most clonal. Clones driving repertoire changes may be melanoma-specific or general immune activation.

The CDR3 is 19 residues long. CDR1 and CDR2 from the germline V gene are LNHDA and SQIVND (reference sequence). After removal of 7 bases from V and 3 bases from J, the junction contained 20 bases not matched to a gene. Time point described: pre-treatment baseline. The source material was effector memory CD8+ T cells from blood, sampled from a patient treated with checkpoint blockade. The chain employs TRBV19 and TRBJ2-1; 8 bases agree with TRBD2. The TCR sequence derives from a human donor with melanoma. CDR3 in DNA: TGTGCCAGTACTCATTCGGGAGGGGAGTTGAGTTTTCTCTACAATGAGCAGTTCTTC. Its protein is CASTHSGGELSFLYNEQFF.